The 32 T cell receptor beta chains listed next were all sequenced from one sample in a study of T-cell reconstitution after alpha-beta-depleted transplantation in children. A TCRbeta library incorporating unique molecular identifiers was prepared. TCRdb processed the PCR reads anew with MiXCR; each CDR3 protein has one entry. The sample has roughly 500,000 distinct CDR3 sequences, roughly 33% seen once. The source material was PBMCs from the stem cell graft donor, sampled from the stem cell graft. These TCRs come from a human donor who donated a stem cell graft to a child with aplastic anemia.

This clonotype was detected a few times. This CDR3 reads CASSLDRGLYQETQYF. As DNA, the CDR3 is TGTGCCAGCAGCTTAGACCGGGGCCTGTACCAAGAGACCCAGTACTTC. The genes are TRBV7-6 and TRBJ2-5; D is possibly TRBD1 or TRBD2 (5 bases each). The CDR3 consists of 16 residues. The germline V gene has CDR1 SGHVS and CDR2 FNYEAQ. The V and J ends lost 1 base and 0 bases respectively, with 12 bases between them.

This clonotype was seen a handful of times. The V and J genes are TRBV7-2 and TRBJ1-1; no clear D gene. This CDR3 spans 15 amino acids. Germline V gene data show CDR1 as SGHTA and CDR2 as FQGNSA. V shed 1 base and J shed 1 base, with 10 bases lying between them. DNA for the CDR3: TGTGCCAGCAGCTTAGACGGCACGGCGAACACTGAAGCTTTCTTT. Its translation is CASSLDGTANTEAFF.

This clonotype was seen only a few times. This chain joins TRBV29-1 and TRBJ2-3; 10 positions agree with TRBD2. V gave up 5 bases and J gave up 2 bases; unmatched junction bases: 1. The CDR3 runs to 13 residues. Germline CDR1 reads SQVTM; CDR2 reads ANQGSEA. CDR3: CSVSGRATDTQYF. DNA of the CDR3: TGCAGCGTTAGCGGGAGGGCCACAGATACGCAGTATTTT.

V usage is TRBV7-9 and J usage is TRBJ1-1, with TRBD1 as a possible D gene (5 bases). CDR3 length: 16 amino acids. Deletions cut 1 base from V and 4 bases from J, with 16 bases between. Germline V gene sequence: CDR1 SEHNR, CDR2 FQNEAQ (reference sequence). In nucleotides, the CDR3 is TGTGCCAGCAGCTTAGGTCCGACAGTGCGGGGCACTGAAGCTTTCTTT. It yields the protein CASSLGPTVRGTEAFF.

There are a few counts of this clonotype. V gene TRBV29-1 combines with J gene TRBJ2-1, with 11 bases fitting TRBD1. Germline-derived CDR1 and CDR2 are SQVTM and ANQGSEA. The CDR3 contains 15 residues. With V trimmed by 3 bases and J by 8 bases, 9 bases remained unmatched. Written as DNA, the CDR3 is TGCAGCGTTGACGAATCGGGACAGGGGGTGGATGAGCAGTTCTTC. It is translated as CSVDESGQGVDEQFF.

In this sample, this clonotype turned up a few times. V is TRBV28 and J is TRBJ1-2; D uncertain. The CDR3 spans 11 residues. V lost 4 bases, J lost 5 bases, and 5 bases lay in between. Germline CDR1 and CDR2: MDHEN and SYDVKM. The CDR3 sequence: CASSYLYGYTF. For the CDR3, the DNA is TGTGCCAGCAGTTACCTATATGGCTACACCTTC.

The chain recombines TRBV5-1 with TRBJ2-7, with D tentatively TRBD2 (5 bases). The germline V gene has CDR1 SGHRS and CDR2 YFSETQ. CDR3 length: 14 residues. V was clipped by 0 bases and J by 6 bases, with 13 bases between them. DNA for the CDR3: TGCGCCAGCAGCTTGGCTCGAGGTGCGGGCGAGCAGTACTTC. Translating it yields CASSLARGAGEQYF. The full variable domain, rest sourced from reference TRBV5-1 and TRBJ2-7, is KAGVTQTPRYLIKTRGQQVTLSCSPISGHRSVSWYQQTPGQGLQFLFEYFSETQRNKGNFPGRFSGRQFSNSRSEMNVSTLELGDSALYLCASSLARGAGEQYFGPGTRLTVT.

Here the CDR3 reads CASSIGQYGEQYV. In DNA form, the CDR3 reads TGTGCCAGCAGCATCGGACAGTACGGAGAGCAGTACGTC. The genes are TRBV5-6 and TRBJ2-7; maybe TRBD1 (6 bases). V was shortened by 4 bases and J by 7 bases, with 15 bases between the two germline ends. Germline V lookup: CDR1 SGHDT, CDR2 YYEEEE. The CDR3 covers 13 residues.

Only a few counts were recorded for this clonotype. CDR3 loop: CAISGGTEAFF. The CDR3 DNA is TGTGCCATCAGTGGGGGCACTGAAGCTTTCTTT. This chain connects TRBV10-3 to TRBJ1-1; D ambiguous. Trimming stripped 4 bases from V and 4 bases from J, with 4 bases between. The CDR3 extends over 11 amino acids. The germline V gene has CDR1 ENHRY and CDR2 SYGVKD.

This sequence joins TRBV12-3 or TRBV12-4 and TRBJ2-6; tentatively, D is TRBD1 (6 bases). The CDR3 has 14 residues. V was pared by 8 bases and J by 1 base, with 9 bases between. The CDR3 loop is CASGQSSGANVLTF. DNA of the CDR3: TGTGCCAGCGGACAGTCTTCTGGGGCCAACGTCCTGACTTTC.

CDR3 nucleotide sequence: TGCAGTGCTAGGACGGGAGGGATTTACGAGCAGTACTTC. Its protein is CSARTGGIYEQYF. The gene calls are TRBV20-1 and TRBJ2-7; 8 positions agree with TRBD2. V shed 3 bases, J shed 4 bases, and the junction held 5 bases outside the gene matches. The germline CDR1 and CDR2 sequences are DFQATT and SNEGSKA (reference sequence). This CDR3 is built from 13 residues.

This clonotype was observed a handful of times. The chain links TRBV29-1 to TRBJ2-1; no reliable D call. Germline lookup yields CDR1 SQVTM and CDR2 ANQGSEA. The CDR3 sequence is 12 residues long. V was cut by 6 bases and J by 7 bases, with 13 bases left in between. CDR3 nucleotide sequence: TGCAGCGTGTTCCCTGGAGATAATGAGCAGTTCTTC. Protein sequence: CSVFPGDNEQFF.

This clonotype has a handful of counts. The V call is TRBV30, the J call TRBJ2-7, with a possible D match to TRBD2 (6 bases). CDR1 is GTSNPN and CDR2 is SVGIG in the germline V gene (reference sequence). Trimming stripped 2 bases from V and 6 bases from J, with 20 bases between. The CDR3 loop spans 15 amino acids. CDR3 in DNA: TGTGCCTGGAGTATACGACTAGGGGTTGCCTCCGAGCAGTACTTC. Its protein is CAWSIRLGVASEQYF.

This clonotype was seen a few times. The chain employs TRBV7-8 and TRBJ2-1, with no clear D. Trimming shortened V by 4 bases and J by 4 bases, and 14 bases separated the two germline ends. Germline lookup yields CDR1 SGHVS and CDR2 FQNEAQ. This CDR3 region has 15 residues. The CDR3 spells CASSSRPGRYNEQFF. The DNA of the CDR3 is TGTGCCAGCAGCTCAAGGCCAGGACGTTACAATGAGCAGTTCTTC.

This clonotype was found a few times. The chain combines TRBV6-1 with TRBJ1-2; TRBD1 matches 7 bases. Germline assignment: CDR1 MNHNS and CDR2 SASEGT. After removal of 7 bases from V and 2 bases from J, the junction contained 10 bases not matched to a gene. CDR3 length: 15 residues. The CDR3 bases are TGTGCCAGCAATGACAGGGTTCGTCTGAACTATGGCTACACCTTC. The encoded protein is CASNDRVRLNYGYTF.

This clonotype occurred many times. This chain uses TRBV9 with TRBJ1-6; 9 nucleotides line up with TRBD1. The junction had 3 bases not matched to a gene; V was cut back by 4 bases and J by 7 bases. This CDR3 contains 14 residues. Germline CDR1 reads SGDLS; CDR2 reads YYNGEE. CDR3: CASSSDRGNSPLHF. The CDR3 bases are TGTGCCAGCAGCTCGGACAGGGGCAATTCACCCCTCCACTTT. The entire variable domain, with the rest obtained from reference TRBV9 and TRBJ1-6, is as follows: DSGVTQTPKHLITATGQRVTLRCSPRSGDLSVYWYQQSLDQGLQFLIQYYNGEERAKGNILERFSAQQFPDLHSELNLSSLELGDSALYFCASSSDRGNSPLHFGNGTRLTVT.

The CDR3 sequence: CASSSRLAASYNEQFF. For the CDR3, the DNA is TGTGCCAGCAGTTCGAGACTAGCGGCCTCCTACAATGAGCAGTTCTTC. V and J are TRBV6-5 and TRBJ2-1; TRBD2 agrees at 9 bases. The germline gives CDR1 MNHEY, CDR2 SVGAGI. V lost 4 bases, J lost 0 bases, and 4 bases stayed unmatched. This CDR3 has 16 amino acids.

The chain couples TRBV5-1 to TRBJ2-5; the D gene could be TRBD1 or TRBD2 (5 bases each). CDR1 SGHRS and CDR2 YFSETQ come from the germline V gene. This CDR3 has 14 amino acids. V was trimmed by 7 bases and J by 2 bases, leaving 15 bases between them. The CDR3 here is CASRADTTQETQYF. The CDR3 DNA reads as TGCGCCAGCCGAGCGGACACAACTCAAGAGACCCAGTACTTC.

This clonotype occurred a few times. The V and J genes are TRBV29-1 and TRBJ1-2; 7 bases agree with TRBD1. The CDR3 totals 14 residues. Trimming at V came to 6 bases and at J to 4 bases, leaving 11 bases not matched to a gene. Germline assignment: CDR1 SQVTM and CDR2 ANQGSEA. In DNA, the CDR3 is TGCAGCGTCGTCCTACAGGGGAGGGCCTATGGCTACACCTTC. Translated, it gives CSVVLQGRAYGYTF.

The chain joins TRBV12-3 or TRBV12-4 to TRBJ2-6; possibly TRBD1 or TRBD2 for D (5 bases each). CDR3 size: 15 residues. V was cut by 3 bases and J by 4 bases, with 10 bases left in between. The CDR3 region is CASSFGGYGANVLTF. CDR3 bases: TGTGCCAGCAGTTTTGGGGGATACGGGGCCAACGTCCTGACTTTC.

The chain combines TRBV12-3 or TRBV12-4 with TRBJ1-5; D is unresolved. This CDR3 contains 11 residues. The V and J ends lost 3 bases and 11 bases respectively, with 8 bases between them. The CDR3 sequence: CASSFAGSQHF. The CDR3 region has the DNA TGTGCCAGCAGTTTCGCGGGGTCCCAGCATTTT.

This clonotype occurred a few times. The chain employs TRBV5-1 and TRBJ2-2, with D possibly matching TRBD1 (7 bases). CDR3 length: 15 amino acids. V shed 0 bases and J shed 4 bases, with 10 bases lying between them. Germline lookup yields CDR1 SGHRS and CDR2 YFSETQ. The chain's CDR3 is CASSLVQGGTGELFF. For the CDR3, the DNA is TGCGCCAGCAGCTTGGTGCAGGGGGGCACCGGGGAGCTGTTTTTT.

This clonotype has just a few counts. The chain couples TRBV25-1 to TRBJ2-2; TRBD2 matches at 16 bases. Germline lookup yields CDR1 MGHDK and CDR2 SYGVNS. V trimming: 0 bases; J trimming: 6 bases; junction bases outside the gene matches: 7. The CDR3 runs 19 residues. The CDR3 DNA reads TGTGCCAGCAGTGAATATCTAGGGACTAGCGGGAGGGCATCCGGGGAGCTGTTTTTT. Translating gives CASSEYLGTSGRASGELFF. The variable domain in full, completed from reference TRBV25-1 and TRBJ2-2, reads EADIYQTPRYLVIGTGKKITLECSQTMGHDKMYWYQQDPGMELHLIHYSYGVNSTEKGDLSSESTVSRIRTEHFPLTLESARPSHTSQYLCASSEYLGTSGRASGELFFGEGSRLTVL.

The CDR3 is CSAYGLANKNIQYF. The DNA for the CDR3 is TGCAGTGCATACGGACTAGCAAACAAAAACATTCAGTACTTC. The rearrangement links TRBV20-1 to TRBJ2-4, with 8 bases fitting TRBD2. The CDR3 contains 14 residues. Germline loops: CDR1 DFQATT, CDR2 SNEGSKA (reference sequence). V dropped 6 bases and J dropped 3; count of bases not matched to a gene: 7.

V gene TRBV5-6 combines with J gene TRBJ2-1; possibly TRBD2 for D (6 bases). Germline loops: CDR1 SGHDT, CDR2 YYEEEE. This CDR3 comprises 19 residues. V was trimmed by 0 bases and J by 3 bases, leaving 22 bases between them. The CDR3 loop is CASSLAKGGLGRDYNEQFF. CDR3 DNA: TGTGCCAGCAGCTTGGCCAAGGGCGGGCTCGGGAGAGACTACAATGAGCAGTTCTTC.

V gene TRBV6-2 or TRBV6-3 combines with J gene TRBJ2-2, with TRBD1 matching 7 bases. The CDR3 totals 16 residues. J gave up 5 bases and V 5 bases, and 11 bases lay outside the gene matches. The germline V gene encodes CDR1 MNHEY and CDR2 SVGEGT. The CDR3 reads CASSPSGTARTGELFF. The DNA of the CDR3 is TGTGCCAGCAGTCCTTCCGGGACAGCCAGGACCGGGGAGCTGTTTTTT.

The table lists this clonotype with a few counts. J is TRBJ1-5 and V is TRBV7-9; possibly TRBD1 for D (6 bases). Per the germline V gene, CDR1 is SEHNR and CDR2 is FQNEAQ (reference sequence). The CDR3 covers 15 residues. The V end lost 0 bases, the J end lost 2 bases, and 8 bases lay between the germline ends. CDR3 DNA: TGTGCCAGCAGCTTAGCGGGGGCTGGCAATCAGCCCCAGCATTTT. It encodes CASSLAGAGNQPQHF.

This chain links TRBV7-9 with TRBJ1-2; 8 nucleotides match TRBD1. Trimming took 4 bases from V and 8 from J; bases not matched to a gene: 18. CDR3 length equals 17 residues. Per germline, CDR1 SEHNR and CDR2 FQNEAQ (reference sequence). DNA of the CDR3: TGTGCCAGCAGCTGGACAGGGTCTCGGCGGATGGGATCGGGCTACACCTTC. Translated: CASSWTGSRRMGSGYTF. The full variable domain, completed using reference TRBV7-9 and TRBJ1-2, is DTGVSQNPRHKITKRGQNVTFRCDPISEHNRLYWYRQTLGQGPEFLTYFQNEAQLEKSRLLSDRFSAERPKGSFSTLEIQRTEQGDSAMYLCASSWTGSRRMGSGYTFGSGTRLTVV.

J is TRBJ1-6 and V is TRBV7-2, with 7 bases matching TRBD1. J gave up 7 bases and V 4 bases, and 10 bases lay outside the gene matches. The CDR3 covers 16 residues. Germline loops: CDR1 SGHTA, CDR2 FQGNSA. The CDR3 DNA sequence: TGTGCCAGCAGCTCCACCCCACAGGGGCGGAATTCACCCCTCCACTTT. Translating gives CASSSTPQGRNSPLHF.

The rearrangement joins TRBV7-2 to TRBJ2-1, with 10 bases matching TRBD2. The CDR3 contains 15 residues. Unmatched junction bases numbered 10, after V lost 6 bases and J lost 8 bases. Germline V gene sequence: CDR1 SGHTA, CDR2 FQGNSA. DNA for the CDR3: TGTGCCAGCAGGCCACCGGGACTAGCGACCCATGAGCAGTTCTTC. It yields the protein CASRPPGLATHEQFF.

This sequence joins TRBV7-2 and TRBJ2-3; TRBD2 aligns across 9 bases. V lost 5 bases, J lost 0 bases, and 21 bases stayed unmatched. Germline assignment: CDR1 SGHTA and CDR2 FQGNSA. The CDR3 has 21 amino acids. The CDR3 nucleotides are TGTGCCAGCAGCGCGACACGGTCTCTAGCGGGGTGGGGAACTAGCACAGATACGCAGTATTTT. Translation gives CASSATRSLAGWGTSTDTQYF.

The chain uses TRBV27 and TRBJ2-7, with a possible D match to TRBD1 (6 bases). The CDR3 spans 13 residues. The germline V gene has CDR1 MNHEY and CDR2 SMNVEV (reference sequence). Trimming removed 3 bases at V and 3 bases at J, with 9 bases between. CDR3 coding DNA: TGTGCCAGCAGTTTTGGACAGAGCTACGAGCAGTACGTC. Encoded protein: CASSFGQSYEQYV.